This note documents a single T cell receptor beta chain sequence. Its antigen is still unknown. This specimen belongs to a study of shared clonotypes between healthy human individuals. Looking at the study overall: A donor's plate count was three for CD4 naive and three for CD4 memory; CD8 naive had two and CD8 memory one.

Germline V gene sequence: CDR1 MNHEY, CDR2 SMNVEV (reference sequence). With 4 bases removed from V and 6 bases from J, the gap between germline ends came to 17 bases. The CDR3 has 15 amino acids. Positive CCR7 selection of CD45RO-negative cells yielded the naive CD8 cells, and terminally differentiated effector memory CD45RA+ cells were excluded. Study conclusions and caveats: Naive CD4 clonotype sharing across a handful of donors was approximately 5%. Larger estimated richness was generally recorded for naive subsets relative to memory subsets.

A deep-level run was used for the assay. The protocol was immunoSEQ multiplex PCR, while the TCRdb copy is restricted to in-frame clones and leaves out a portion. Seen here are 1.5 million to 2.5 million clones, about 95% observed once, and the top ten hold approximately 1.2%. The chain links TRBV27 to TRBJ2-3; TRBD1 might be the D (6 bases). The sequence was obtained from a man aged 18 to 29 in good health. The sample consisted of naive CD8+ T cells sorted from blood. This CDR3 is CASSSPTGLGDTQYF. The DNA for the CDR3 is TGTGCCAGCAGTTCACCGACAGGCCTAGGGGATACGCAGTATTTT.